The following is a T cell receptor (beta chain) sequence with its context. The antigen is unknown. The CDR3 has 16 residues. CDR1 is LGHNA, CDR2 YSLEER, per germline. V dropped 0 bases and J dropped 5 bases, with 16 bases sitting between them. Every contributor of samples was a Caucasian grown-up residing in Nashville, Tennessee. The data belong to a study of shared clonotypes between healthy human individuals. Study-level results: Clonotype sharing among donors was expected to depend on sequencing depth. About 5% of naive CD4 clonotypes were shared across a handful of donors.

Using immunoSEQ multiplex PCR, the repertoire was profiled, and TCRdb retains in-frame clones only, with some absent. Of approximately 1.5 million clones listed, approximately 98.5% are singletons. The receptor was isolated from a man younger than 40 in good health. Sequencing used naive CD4+ T cells sorted from blood. Subset in this sample: CD45RA+ positively selected. This chain joins TRBV4-3 and TRBJ1-2, with D perhaps TRBD1 (5 bases). Written as DNA, the CDR3 is TGCGCCAGCAGCCAAGAACAGGTTTTAGGGCCTTATGGCTACACCTTC. This translates into CASSQEQVLGPYGYTF.